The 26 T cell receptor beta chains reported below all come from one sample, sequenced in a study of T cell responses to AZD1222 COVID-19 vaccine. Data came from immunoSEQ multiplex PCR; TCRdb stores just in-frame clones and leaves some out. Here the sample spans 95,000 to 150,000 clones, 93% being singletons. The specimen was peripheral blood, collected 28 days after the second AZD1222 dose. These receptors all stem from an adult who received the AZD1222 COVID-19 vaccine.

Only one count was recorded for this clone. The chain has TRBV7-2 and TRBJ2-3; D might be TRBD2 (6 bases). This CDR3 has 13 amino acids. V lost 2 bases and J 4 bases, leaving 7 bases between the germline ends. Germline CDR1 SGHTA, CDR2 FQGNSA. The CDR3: CASSLTSPDTQYF. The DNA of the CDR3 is TGTGCCAGCAGCTTAACTAGCCCAGATACGCAGTATTTT.

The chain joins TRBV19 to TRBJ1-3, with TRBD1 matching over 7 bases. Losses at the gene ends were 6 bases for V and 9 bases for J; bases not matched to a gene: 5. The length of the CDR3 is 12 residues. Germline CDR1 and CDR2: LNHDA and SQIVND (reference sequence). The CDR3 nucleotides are TGTGCCAGTAGCCCGGGACAGCGCACCATATATTTT. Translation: CASSPGQRTIYF.

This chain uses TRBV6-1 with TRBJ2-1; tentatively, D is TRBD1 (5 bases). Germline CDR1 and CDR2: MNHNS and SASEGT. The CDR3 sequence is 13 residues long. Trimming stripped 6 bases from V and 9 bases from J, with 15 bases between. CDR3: CASRYQGLGEQFF. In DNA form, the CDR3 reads TGTGCCAGCAGATATCAGGGTTTAGGTGAGCAGTTCTTC.

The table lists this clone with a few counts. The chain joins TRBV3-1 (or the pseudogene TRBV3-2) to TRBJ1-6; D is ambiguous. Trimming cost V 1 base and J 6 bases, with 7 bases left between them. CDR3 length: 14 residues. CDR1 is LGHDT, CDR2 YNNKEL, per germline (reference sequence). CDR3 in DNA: TGTGCCAGCAGCCAAGCGAACTCTAATTCACCCCTCCACTTT. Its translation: CASSQANSNSPLHF.

The CDR3 sequence is CASSLVLTGGITGNTIYF. The CDR3 DNA reads TGCGCCAGCAGCTTGGTGCTGACAGGGGGCATTACTGGAAACACCATATATTTT. The chain uses TRBV5-1 and TRBJ1-3; 10 nucleotides agree with TRBD1. The length of the CDR3 is 18 residues. Germline V gene lookup returns CDR1 SGHRS and CDR2 YFSETQ. V dropped 0 bases and J dropped 2; count of bases not matched to a gene: 8.

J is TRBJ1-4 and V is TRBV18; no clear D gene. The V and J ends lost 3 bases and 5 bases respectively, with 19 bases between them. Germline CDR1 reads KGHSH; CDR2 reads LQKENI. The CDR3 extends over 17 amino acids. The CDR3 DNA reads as TGTGCCAGCTCACCGAATGCCCATCCCGCTATCAATGAAAAACTGTTTTTT. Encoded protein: CASSPNAHPAINEKLFF.

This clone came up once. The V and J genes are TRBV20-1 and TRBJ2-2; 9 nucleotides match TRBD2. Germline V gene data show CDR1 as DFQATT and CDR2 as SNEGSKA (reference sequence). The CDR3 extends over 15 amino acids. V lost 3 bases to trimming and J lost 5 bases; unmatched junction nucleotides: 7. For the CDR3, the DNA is TGCAGTGCTAGTGCGCGGGAGGGATTGACCGGGGAGCTGTTTTTT. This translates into CSASAREGLTGELFF.

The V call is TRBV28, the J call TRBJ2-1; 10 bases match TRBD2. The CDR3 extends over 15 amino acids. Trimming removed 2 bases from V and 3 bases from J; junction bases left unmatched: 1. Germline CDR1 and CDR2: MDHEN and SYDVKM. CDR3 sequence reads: CASSLTSGVYNEQFF. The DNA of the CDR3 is TGTGCCAGCAGTTTAACTAGCGGGGTCTACAATGAGCAGTTCTTC.

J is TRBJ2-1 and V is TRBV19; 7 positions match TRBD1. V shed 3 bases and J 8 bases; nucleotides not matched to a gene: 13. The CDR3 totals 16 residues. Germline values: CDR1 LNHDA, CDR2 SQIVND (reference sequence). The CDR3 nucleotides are TGTGCCAGTAGTATGGGACAGCCCCTCGTGGACGATGAGCAGTTCTTC. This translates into CASSMGQPLVDDEQFF.

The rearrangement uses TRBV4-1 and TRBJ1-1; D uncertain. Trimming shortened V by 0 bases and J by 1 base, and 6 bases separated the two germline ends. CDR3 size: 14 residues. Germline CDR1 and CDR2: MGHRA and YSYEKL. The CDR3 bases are TGCGCCAGCAGCCAAGAAAGGGAGAACACTGAAGCTTTCTTT. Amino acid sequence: CASSQERENTEAFF.

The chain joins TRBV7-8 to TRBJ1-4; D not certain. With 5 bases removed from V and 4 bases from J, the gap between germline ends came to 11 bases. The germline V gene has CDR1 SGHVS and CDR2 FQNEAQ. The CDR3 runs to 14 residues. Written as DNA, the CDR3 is TGTGCCAGCAGCCTACTGGTCCTTAATGAAAAACTGTTTTTT. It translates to CASSLLVLNEKLFF.

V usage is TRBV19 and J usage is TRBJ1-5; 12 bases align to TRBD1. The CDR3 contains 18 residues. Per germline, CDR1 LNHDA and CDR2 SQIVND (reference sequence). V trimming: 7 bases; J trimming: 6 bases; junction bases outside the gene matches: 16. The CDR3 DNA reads TGTGCCAGTACCTTTTTGCCGGGACAGGGGGCGGGATCTCAGCCCCAGCATTTT. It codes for CASTFLPGQGAGSQPQHF.

CDR3 sequence (DNA): TGTGCCAGTAAGGGACAGGGGTATTCTGGGGCCAACGTCCTGACTTTC. Translated, it gives CASKGQGYSGANVLTF. The chain is built from TRBV19 and TRBJ2-6; 10 bases are a match to TRBD1. J was trimmed by 1 base and V by 7 bases; bases with no gene match: 4. The CDR3 sequence is 16 residues long. Germline lookup yields CDR1 LNHDA and CDR2 SQIVND (reference sequence).

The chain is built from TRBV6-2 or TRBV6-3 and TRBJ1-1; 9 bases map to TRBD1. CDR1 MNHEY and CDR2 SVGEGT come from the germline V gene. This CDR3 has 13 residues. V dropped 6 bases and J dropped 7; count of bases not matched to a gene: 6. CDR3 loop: CASSIDRGGEAFF. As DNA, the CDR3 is TGTGCCAGCAGCATAGACAGGGGGGGTGAAGCTTTCTTT.

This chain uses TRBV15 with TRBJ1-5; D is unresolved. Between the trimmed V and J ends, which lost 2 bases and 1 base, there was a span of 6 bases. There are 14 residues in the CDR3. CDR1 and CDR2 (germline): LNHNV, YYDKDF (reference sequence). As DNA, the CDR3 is TGTGCCACCAGCAGAATGCTGAGCAATCAGCCCCAGCATTTT. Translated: CATSRMLSNQPQHF.

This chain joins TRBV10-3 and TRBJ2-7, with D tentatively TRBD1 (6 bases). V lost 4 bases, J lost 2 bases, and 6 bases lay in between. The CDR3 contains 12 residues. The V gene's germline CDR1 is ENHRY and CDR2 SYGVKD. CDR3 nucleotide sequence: TGTGCCATCAGTGGGACAGCCTACGAGCAGTACTTC. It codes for CAISGTAYEQYF.

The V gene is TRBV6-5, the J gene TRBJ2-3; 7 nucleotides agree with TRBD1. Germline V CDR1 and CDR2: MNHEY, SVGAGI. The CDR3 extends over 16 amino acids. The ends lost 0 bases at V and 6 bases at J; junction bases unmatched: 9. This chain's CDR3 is CASSYSGGPKGDTQYF. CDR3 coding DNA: TGTGCCAGCAGTTACTCAGGGGGCCCGAAGGGGGATACGCAGTATTTT.

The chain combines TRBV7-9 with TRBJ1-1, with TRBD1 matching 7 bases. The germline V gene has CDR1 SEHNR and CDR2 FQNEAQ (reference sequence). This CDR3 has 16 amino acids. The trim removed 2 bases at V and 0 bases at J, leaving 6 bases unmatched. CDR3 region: CASSLPTGTVNTEAFF. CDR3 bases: TGTGCCAGCAGCTTACCGACCGGGACAGTGAACACTGAAGCTTTCTTT.

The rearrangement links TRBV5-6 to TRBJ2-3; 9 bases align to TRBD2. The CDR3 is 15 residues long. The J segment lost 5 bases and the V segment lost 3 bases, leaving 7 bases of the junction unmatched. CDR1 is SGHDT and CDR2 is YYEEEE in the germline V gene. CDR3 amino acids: CASSSPGLAKDTQYF. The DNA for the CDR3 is TGTGCCAGCAGCTCACCGGGACTAGCAAAAGATACGCAGTATTTT.

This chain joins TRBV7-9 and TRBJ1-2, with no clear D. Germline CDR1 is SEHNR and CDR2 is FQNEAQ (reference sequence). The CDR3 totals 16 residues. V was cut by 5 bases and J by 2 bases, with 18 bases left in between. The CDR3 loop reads CASSAGWRGRNYGYTF. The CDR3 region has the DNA TGTGCCAGCAGCGCCGGTTGGCGGGGAAGAAACTATGGCTACACCTTC.

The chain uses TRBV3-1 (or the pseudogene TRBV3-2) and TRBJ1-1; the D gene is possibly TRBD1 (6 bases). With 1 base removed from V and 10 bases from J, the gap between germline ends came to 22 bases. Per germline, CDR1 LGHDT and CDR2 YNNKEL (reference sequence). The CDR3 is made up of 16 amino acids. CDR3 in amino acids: CASSQVPTGAEGGAFF. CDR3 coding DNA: TGTGCCAGCAGCCAAGTTCCTACAGGTGCCGAGGGGGGAGCTTTCTTT.

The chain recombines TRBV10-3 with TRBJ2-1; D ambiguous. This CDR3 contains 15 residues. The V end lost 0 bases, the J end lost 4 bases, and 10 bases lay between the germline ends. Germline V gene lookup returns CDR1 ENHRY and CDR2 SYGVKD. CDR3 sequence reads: CAISESTTPYNEQFF. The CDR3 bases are TGTGCCATCAGTGAGTCGACAACCCCTTACAATGAGCAGTTCTTC.

The CDR3, as DNA: TGTGCCAGCAGCGTAGTCGGGGGCTACCCAGGCGAGCAGTACTTC. This translates into CASSVVGGYPGEQYF. This chain uses TRBV5-4 with TRBJ2-7; D possibly matches TRBD1 or TRBD2 (6 bases each). V was pared by 4 bases and J by 6 bases, with 20 bases between. Germline loops: CDR1 SGHNT, CDR2 YYREEE (reference sequence). This CDR3 comprises 15 residues. The complete variable domain, with remaining parts taken from reference TRBV5-4 and TRBJ2-7, reads ETGVTQSPTHLIKTRGQQVTLRCSSQSGHNTVSWYQQALGQGPQFIFQYYREEENGRGNFPPRFSGLQFPNYSSELNVNALELDDSALYLCASSVVGGYPGEQYFGPGTRLTVT.

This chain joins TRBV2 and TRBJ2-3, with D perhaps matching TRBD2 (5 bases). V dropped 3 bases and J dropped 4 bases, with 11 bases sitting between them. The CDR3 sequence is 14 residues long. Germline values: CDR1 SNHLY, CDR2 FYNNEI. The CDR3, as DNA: TGTGCCAGCAGTGAGCGGGTCTACGCAGATACGCAGTATTTT. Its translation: CASSERVYADTQYF.

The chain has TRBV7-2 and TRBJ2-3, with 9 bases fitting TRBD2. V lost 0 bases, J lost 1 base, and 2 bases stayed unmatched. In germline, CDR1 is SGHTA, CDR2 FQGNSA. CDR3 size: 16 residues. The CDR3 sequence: CASSLAPSGGTDTQYF. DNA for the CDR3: TGTGCCAGCAGCTTAGCCCCTAGCGGGGGCACAGATACGCAGTATTTT.

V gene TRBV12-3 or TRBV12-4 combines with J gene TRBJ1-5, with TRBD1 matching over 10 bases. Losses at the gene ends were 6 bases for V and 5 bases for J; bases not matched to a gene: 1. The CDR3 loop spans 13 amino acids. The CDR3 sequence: CASSGTGDQPQHF. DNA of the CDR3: TGTGCCAGCAGCGGGACAGGGGATCAGCCCCAGCATTTT.